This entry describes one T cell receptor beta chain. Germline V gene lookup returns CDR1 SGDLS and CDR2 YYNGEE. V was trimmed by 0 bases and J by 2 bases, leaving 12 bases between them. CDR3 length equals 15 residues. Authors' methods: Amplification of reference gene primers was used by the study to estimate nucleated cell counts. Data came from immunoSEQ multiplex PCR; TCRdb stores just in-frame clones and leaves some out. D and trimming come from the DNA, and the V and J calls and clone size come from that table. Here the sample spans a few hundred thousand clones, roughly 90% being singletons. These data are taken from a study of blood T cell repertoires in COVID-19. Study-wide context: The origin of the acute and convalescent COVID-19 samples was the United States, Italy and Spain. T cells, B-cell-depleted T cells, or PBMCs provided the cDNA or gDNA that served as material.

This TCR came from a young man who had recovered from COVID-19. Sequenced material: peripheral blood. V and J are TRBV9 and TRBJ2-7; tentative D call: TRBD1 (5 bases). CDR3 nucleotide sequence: TGTGCCAGCAGCGTAGCCAGGGAAAGTCCCTACGAGCAGTACTTC. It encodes CASSVARESPYEQYF.